A single T cell receptor beta chain is shown here with its context. The data are from a study of monozygotic twins with inflammatory bowel disease. Researchers ran eight separate cDNA reactions for each sample. Addition of UMIs with a 6-nucleotide sample barcode was achieved by template switching. From the 5' RACE reads, TCRdb lists one entry per CDR3 protein and no DNA. This sample's table reports roughly 150,000 distinct CDR3 sequences. The length of the CDR3 is 14 residues. Germline V lookup: CDR1 SEHNR, CDR2 FQNEAQ (reference sequence). The chain recombines TRBV7-9 with TRBJ2-7; TCRdb returns TRBD2, unconfirmable since there is no DNA. Sequencing was carried out using blood. This receptor was taken from a human donor with ulcerative colitis or Crohn's disease, or a healthy co-twin of an affected twin (not recorded which). The CDR3 sequence: CATLLAGAYYEQYF.